Listed below are T cell receptor beta chains from one sample, sequenced in a study of vaccination effects on CD4 cells after COVID-19. These TCRs' antigens remain unknown. Measured with immunoSEQ multiplex PCR; TCRdb has only the in-frame clones, and not every one. The sample lists around 40,000 clones; 65% to 70% were seen once. The sample was CD4+ T cells from PBMCs cultured without peptide, taken before COVID-19 vaccination. These receptors all stem from a human donor who received a COVID-19 vaccine. Both conserved end residues are trimmed from each CDR3. The size field is filled for only some rows; it gives once, few, many or a size class.

J | V | size | CDR3
TRBJ2-7 | TRBV4-1 | NA | ASSHPPGLTGSYEQY
TRBJ2-7 | TRBV18 | NA | ASSPPRQVEQY
TRBJ1-5 | TRBV2 | NA | ASSEGDRDNQPQH
TRBJ2-2 | TRBV11-2 | NA | ASSLRVPAGGINTGELF
TRBJ2-3 | TRBV13 | NA | ASSLGGLVSTDTQY
TRBJ2-3 | TRBV11-2 | NA | ASSLAGRFADTQY
TRBJ1-4 | TRBV3-1/TRBV3-2 | NA | ASSRGQGVSEKLF
TRBJ2-3 | TRBV5-1 | NA | ASSADYPDTQY
TRBJ1-1 | TRBV6-2/TRBV6-3 | once | ASSYQYTEAF
TRBJ1-1 | TRBV6-1 | NA | ASSDKGLGRATFGTEAF
TRBJ2-7 | TRBV7-9 | NA | ASSSDKRLAGSYEQY
TRBJ2-5 | TRBV30 | once | AWSVIRLGTQY
TRBJ2-7 | TRBV7-9 | NA | ASSPRQGAGEQY
TRBJ2-4 | TRBV7-2 | NA | ASSLAGGPNIQY
TRBJ2-7 | TRBV6-2/TRBV6-3 | NA | ASSSWWDRSYEQY
TRBJ1-1 | TRBV6-4 | few | ASSDFSWGTEAF
TRBJ2-1 | TRBV3-1/TRBV3-2 | once | ASSQDTVGSYNEQF
TRBJ2-3 | TRBV10-3 | once | ASGTSKDTQY
TRBJ2-3 | TRBV2 | NA | ASIRLATTDTQY
TRBJ1-3 | TRBV5-5 | NA | ASSRLAGLENTIY
TRBJ1-4 | TRBV5-5 | few | ASSQGQSQEKLF
TRBJ1-2 | TRBV6-5 | NA | ASTLRRTGNYGYT
TRBJ1-4 | TRBV19 | NA | ATCRDIYPTNEKLF
TRBJ1-1 | TRBV6-5 | NA | ASSSADRQPTEAF
TRBJ1-2 | TRBV5-1 | few | ASSLAGGEGRYGYT
TRBJ2-1 | TRBV11-2 | NA | ATGAGRYNEQF
TRBJ1-1 | TRBV2 | NA | ASTQGENTEAF
TRBJ2-1 | TRBV19 | NA | ASSPGTSGRLEGEQF
TRBJ2-7 | TRBV6-5 | medium-sized | ASTAGQGTYEQY
TRBJ2-7 | TRBV19 | NA | ASSSPPITGGSSYEQY
TRBJ2-3 | TRBV5-1 | NA | ASSLDGWGEPY
TRBJ2-2 | TRBV5-4 | NA | ASSFRGTGELF
TRBJ2-7 | TRBV7-2 | few | ASSATGIGEQY
TRBJ1-1 | TRBV29-1 | NA | SAGPLVSGTEAF
TRBJ2-3 | TRBV7-9 | NA | ASSLGNRGAKDTQY
TRBJ2-1 | TRBV5-1 | NA | ASSLPDLSSYNEQF
TRBJ2-3 | TRBV3-1/TRBV3-2 | once | ASSQAGAGSTDTQY
TRBJ1-5 | TRBV7-9 | NA | ASSSQVNQPQH
TRBJ1-2 | TRBV28 | NA | ASSEYRSGYT
TRBJ1-5 | TRBV2 | once | ASSEKSLGNQPQH
TRBJ2-2 | TRBV5-1 | medium-sized | ASSGGQGIGTGELF
TRBJ1-1 | TRBV19 | NA | ASSIQGAPTEAF
TRBJ2-3 | TRBV10-3 | NA | AINGGNTDTQY
TRBJ2-1 | TRBV20-1 | once | SASSGGRAYNEQF
TRBJ2-7 | TRBV29-1 | NA | SAFSGSAYEQY
TRBJ2-1 | TRBV5-5 | once | ASSSGLAGGNEQF
TRBJ1-1 | TRBV7-9 | NA | ASSLGGLRTEAF
TRBJ1-1 | TRBV15 | NA | ATSRDRAVTEAF
TRBJ1-1 | TRBV21-1 | NA | ASSKARRDRGSPEAF
TRBJ1-2 | TRBV19 | NA | ASSGTGRYGYT
TRBJ2-1 | TRBV7-6 | NA | ASSRTGAGRSDEQF
TRBJ2-2 | TRBV4-1 | NA | ASAAQRGVGNTGELF
TRBJ1-3 | TRBV2 | NA | ASRDNGNTIY
TRBJ2-2 | TRBV3-1/TRBV3-2 | NA | ASSPEAGTVRSGELF